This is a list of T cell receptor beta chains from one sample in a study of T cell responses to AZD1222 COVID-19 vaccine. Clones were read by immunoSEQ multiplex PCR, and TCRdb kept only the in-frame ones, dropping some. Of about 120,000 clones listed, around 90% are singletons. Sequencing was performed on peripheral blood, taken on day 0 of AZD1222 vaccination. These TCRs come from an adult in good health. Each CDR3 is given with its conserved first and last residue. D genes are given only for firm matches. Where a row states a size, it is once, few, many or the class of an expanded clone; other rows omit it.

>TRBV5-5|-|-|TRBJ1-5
CASSLGVGDDNQPQHF
TGTGCCAGCAGCTTGGGGGTCGGGGACGACAATCAGCCCCAGCATTTT
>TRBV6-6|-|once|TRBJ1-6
CASRYGSDDSPLHF
TGTGCCAGCAGATATGGGTCGGATGATTCACCCCTCCACTTT
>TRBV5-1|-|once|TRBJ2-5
CASGVIQETQYF
TGCGCCAGCGGGGTGATCCAAGAGACCCAGTACTTC
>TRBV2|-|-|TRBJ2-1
CASSGGGYKGEQFF
TGTGCCAGCAGTGGGGGAGGCTACAAGGGTGAGCAGTTCTTC
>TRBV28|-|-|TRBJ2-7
CASSSPGLSNEQYF
TGTGCCAGCAGTTCGCCGGGCCTGTCGAACGAGCAGTACTTC
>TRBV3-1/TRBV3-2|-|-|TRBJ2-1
CASGLQGVLNEQFF
TGTGCCAGCGGCCTTCAGGGAGTTCTCAATGAGCAGTTCTTC
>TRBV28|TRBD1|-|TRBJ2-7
CASSQQGAANGQYF
TGTGCCAGCAGCCAACAGGGGGCTGCTAATGGGCAGTACTTC
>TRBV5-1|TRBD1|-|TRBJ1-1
CASSLAGGRTEAFF
TGCGCCAGCAGCTTGGCAGGGGGCCGAACTGAAGCTTTCTTT
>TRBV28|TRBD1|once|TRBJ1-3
CASSTGGAGFSGNTIYF
TGTGCCAGCAGTACAGGGGGCGCGGGTTTCTCTGGAAACACCATATATTTT
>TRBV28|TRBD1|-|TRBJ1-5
CASSTGIGTENSNQPQHF
TGTGCCAGCAGCACAGGCATAGGGACAGAAAATAGCAATCAGCCCCAGCATTTT
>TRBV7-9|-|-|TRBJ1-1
CASSLAQGIIHEAFF
TGTGCCAGCAGCTTAGCCCAGGGTATTATCCATGAAGCTTTCTTT
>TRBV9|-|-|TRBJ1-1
CASSVEGENTEAFF
TGTGCCAGCAGCGTAGAAGGCGAGAACACTGAAGCTTTCTTT
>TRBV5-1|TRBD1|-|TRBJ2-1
CASSWTTGGAYNEQFF
TGCGCCAGCAGCTGGACGACAGGGGGCGCTTACAATGAGCAGTTCTTC
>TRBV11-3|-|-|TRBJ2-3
CASTPHDADTQYF
TGTGCCAGCACCCCACACGACGCAGATACGCAGTATTTT
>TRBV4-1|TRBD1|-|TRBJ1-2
CASSQDGTGVYGYTF
TGCGCCAGCAGCCAAGATGGGACAGGAGTTTATGGCTACACCTTC
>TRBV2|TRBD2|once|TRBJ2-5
CASGERGGGKTQYF
TGTGCCAGCGGCGAGCGGGGGGGCGGGAAGACCCAGTACTTC
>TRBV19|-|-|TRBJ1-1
CASKPREYTEAFF
TGTGCCAGTAAACCTAGGGAGTATACTGAAGCTTTCTTT
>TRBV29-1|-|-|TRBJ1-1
CSVQQRAVEAFF
TGCAGCGTACAACAAAGGGCGGTTGAAGCTTTCTTT
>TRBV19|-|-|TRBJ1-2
CASSRGVDGYGYTF
TGTGCCAGTAGTAGGGGAGTGGACGGCTATGGCTACACCTTC
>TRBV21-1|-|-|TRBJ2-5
CASRFPRVQGTQYF
TGTGCCAGCAGATTTCCGAGGGTTCAGGGGACCCAGTACTTC
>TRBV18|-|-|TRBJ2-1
CASSPRGSREGEQFF
TGTGCCAGCTCACCCCGCGGATCACGGGAAGGTGAGCAGTTCTTC
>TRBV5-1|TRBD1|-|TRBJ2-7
CASSLGTGGGYEQYF
TGCGCCAGCAGCTTGGGGACAGGGGGCGGATACGAGCAGTACTTC
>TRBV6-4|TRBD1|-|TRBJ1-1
CASSEDRGTEAFF
TGTGCCAGCAGTGAGGACAGGGGAACTGAAGCTTTCTTT
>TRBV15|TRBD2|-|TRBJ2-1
CATSSWDGGSDEQFF
TGTGCCACCAGCAGTTGGGACGGCGGGAGCGATGAGCAGTTCTTC
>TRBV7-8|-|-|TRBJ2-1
CASSPQLRDEQFF
TGTGCCAGCAGCCCCCAGCTAAGGGATGAGCAGTTCTTC